The 3 T cell receptor beta chains reported below all come from one sample, sequenced in a study of early T cells in non-severe SARS-CoV-2 infection. One entry per CDR3 protein, called by TCRdb with MiXCR from the 5' RACE reads. The sample holds 75,000 to 90,000 distinct CDR3 sequences, about 6.5% seen once. Sequencing used whole blood. The receptors stem from an adult who was a healthcare worker with PCR-confirmed SARS-CoV-2 infection or an uninfected control (not recorded which).

This clonotype came up many times. The rearrangement uses TRBV11-2 and TRBJ2-1, with D hard to call. Looked up from germline, CDR1 is SGHAT and CDR2 is FQNNGV. This CDR3 is built from 11 residues. V was trimmed by 5 bases and J by 9 bases, leaving 8 bases between them. The CDR3 sequence: CASSARIEQFF. DNA for the CDR3: TGTGCCAGCAGCGCCAGGATTGAGCAGTTCTTC.

This clonotype has a single count. A much more abundant neighbour one base away suggests this may be a read error. Here the CDR3 DNA reads TGTGCCAGCAGCTTAGTTTCGGGTCAGGGCTATGGCTACACCTTC. It specifies CASSLVSGQGYGYTF. The V call is TRBV7-2, the J call TRBJ1-2; TRBD1 is a possible D gene (5 bases). The germline gives CDR1 SGHTA, CDR2 FQGNSA. The CDR3 has 15 residues. V was trimmed by 1 base and J by 4 bases, leaving 13 bases between them.

This clonotype was seen more than once but under ten times. The CDR3 DNA sequence: TGCGCCAGCAGCTTGACCAAGGTAGCGGGGGGACCCACCGGGGAGCTGTTTTTT. Translation: CASSLTKVAGGPTGELFF. J is TRBJ2-2 and V is TRBV5-1, with 10 positions matching TRBD2. This CDR3 spans 18 amino acids. Trimming removed 1 base from V and 4 bases from J; junction bases left unmatched: 10. Looked up from germline, CDR1 is SGHRS and CDR2 is YFSETQ.